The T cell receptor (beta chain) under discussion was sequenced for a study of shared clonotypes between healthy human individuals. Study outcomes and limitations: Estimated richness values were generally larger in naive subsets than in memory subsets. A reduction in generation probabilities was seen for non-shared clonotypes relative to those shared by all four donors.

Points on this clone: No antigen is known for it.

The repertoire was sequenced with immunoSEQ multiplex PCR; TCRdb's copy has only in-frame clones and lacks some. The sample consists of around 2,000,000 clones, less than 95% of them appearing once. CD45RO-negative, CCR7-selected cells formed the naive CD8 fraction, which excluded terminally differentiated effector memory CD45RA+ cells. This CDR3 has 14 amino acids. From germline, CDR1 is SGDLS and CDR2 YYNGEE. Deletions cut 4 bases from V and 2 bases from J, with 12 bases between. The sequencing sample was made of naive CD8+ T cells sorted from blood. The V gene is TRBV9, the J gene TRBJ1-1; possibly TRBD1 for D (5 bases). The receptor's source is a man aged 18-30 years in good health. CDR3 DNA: TGTGCCAGCAGCCCCCCGGGGGTAAACACTGAAGCTTTCTTT. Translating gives CASSPPGVNTEAFF.